These 25 T cell receptor beta chains originate from one sample sequenced in a study of T cell responses to AZD1222 COVID-19 vaccine (dated by TCRdb to the early 2020s). The time point label here, explained by the study, means: about 28 days (+/-7) after the second vaccine dose. Receptor amplification or capture employed the immunoSEQ multiplex PCR assay. This immuneACCESS table, as held by TCRdb, lists in-frame sequences with V and J called but not all clones. Of the missing ones, under half trace to an unresolved V gene in checked studies; the others have no known cause. Present in this sample are roughly 170,000 clones, approximately 94% of which were seen just once. The ten largest clones take up around 1.5% of the sample. The sequencing used peripheral blood, collected 28 days after the second AZD1222 dose. These receptors all stem from an adult who received the AZD1222 COVID-19 vaccine.

The V call is TRBV7-9, the J call TRBJ2-3, with D tentatively TRBD2 (6 bases). The CDR3 is made up of 15 amino acids. Trimming left V 0 bases short and J 1 base short, with 8 bases between. Germline V gene lookup returns CDR1 SEHNR and CDR2 FQNEAQ (reference sequence). Written as DNA, the CDR3 is TGTGCCAGCAGCTTAGCTAGCGGAGGCACAGATACGCAGTATTTT. Its translation: CASSLASGGTDTQYF.

The chain carries TRBV28 and TRBJ1-2; the D is unclear. Germline V gives CDR1 MDHEN, CDR2 SYDVKM. This CDR3 contains 14 residues. V shed 6 bases and J shed 4 bases, with 15 bases lying between them. The CDR3 region is CASRPPGVVYGYTF. The CDR3, as DNA: TGTGCCAGCAGGCCGCCCGGGGTTGTCTATGGCTACACCTTC.

CDR3 residues: CSVTQGNQPQHF. The CDR3, as DNA: TGCAGCGTGACCCAGGGAAATCAGCCCCAGCATTTT. This rearrangement joins TRBV29-1 to TRBJ1-5; possibly TRBD1 for D (5 bases). The germline V gene has CDR1 SQVTM and CDR2 ANQGSEA. Trimming removed 6 bases at V and 4 bases at J, with 10 bases between. This CDR3 has 12 residues.

This chain connects TRBV19 to TRBJ1-5; 8 bases are shared with TRBD1. Unmatched junction bases numbered 2, after V lost 3 bases and J lost 4 bases. The germline gives CDR1 LNHDA, CDR2 SQIVND (reference sequence). CDR3 length equals 14 residues. In DNA form, the CDR3 reads TGTGCCAGTAGTATGACAGGGGATAATCAGCCCCAGCATTTT. This encodes CASSMTGDNQPQHF. Full variable domain (outside the CDR3, taken from reference TRBV19 and TRBJ1-5): DGGITQSPKYLFRKEGQNVTLSCEQNLNHDAMYWYRQDPGQGLRLIYYSQIVNDFQKGDIAEGYSVSREKKESFPLTVTSAQKNPTAFYLCASSMTGDNQPQHFGDGTRLSIL.

The chain uses TRBV18 and TRBJ1-1, with D possibly matching TRBD1 (5 bases). Per germline, CDR1 KGHSH and CDR2 LQKENI. This CDR3 has 15 amino acids. Trimming removed 0 bases from V and 1 base from J, with 9 bases in between. CDR3 region: CASSPPLGANTEAFF. CDR3 nucleotide sequence: TGTGCCAGCTCACCACCGCTCGGGGCGAACACTGAAGCTTTCTTT.

This clone was counted a single time. The chain is built from TRBV27 and TRBJ1-6; no clear D gene. Germline V CDR1 and CDR2: MNHEY, SMNVEV (reference sequence). Trimming cost V 4 bases and J 14 bases, with 18 bases left between them. This CDR3 contains 14 residues. CDR3 region: CASSSALSYSALHF. Here the CDR3 DNA reads TGTGCCAGCAGTTCCGCCCTCTCCTATTCGGCCCTCCACTTT.

CDR3 region: CASSPGQGREQYF. The CDR3 DNA follows: TGTGCCAGCAGCCCGGGACAGGGACGCGAGCAGTACTTC. This rearrangement joins TRBV5-6 to TRBJ2-7, with TRBD1 matching over 9 bases. The V segment lost 4 bases and the J segment 6 bases; nucleotides outside the gene matches: 5. The CDR3 is made up of 13 amino acids. CDR1 and CDR2 (germline): SGHDT, YYEEEE.

V and J are TRBV12-2 and TRBJ1-2; TRBD1, the table's D call, lacks a check against the DNA. TRBV12-2 is marked as a pseudogene. The length of the CDR3 is 15 residues. The CDR3: CASRLTVETEYGYTF. The CDR3 region has the DNA TGTGCAAGTCGCTTAACGGTTGAGACAGAGTATGGCTACACCTTC.

This rearrangement joins TRBV7-9 to TRBJ1-2, with 10 nucleotides matching TRBD1. Germline CDR1 is SEHNR and CDR2 is FQNEAQ (reference sequence). The trim removed 7 bases at V and 7 bases at J, leaving 6 bases unmatched. The length of the CDR3 is 13 residues. CDR3 residues: CASNSGTGVGYTF. As DNA, the CDR3 is TGTGCCAGCAACTCCGGGACAGGGGTTGGCTACACCTTC.

The chain has TRBV7-9 and TRBJ2-1; 9 bases fit TRBD1. CDR1 SEHNR and CDR2 FQNEAQ come from the germline V gene (reference sequence). The CDR3 runs 15 residues. The junction had 6 bases not matched to a gene; V was cut back by 6 bases and J by 3 bases. The CDR3 coding sequence is TGTGCCAGCAGATCGGGACAGGGAATCTACAATGAGCAGTTCTTC. Translation gives CASRSGQGIYNEQFF.

CDR3 region: CASSLDSYGYTF. The CDR3 DNA reads TGTGCCAGCAGCTTAGATAGCTATGGCTACACCTTC. The chain has TRBV7-6 and TRBJ1-2; D gene unclear. The germline V gene encodes CDR1 SGHVS and CDR2 FNYEAQ. V was pared by 1 base and J by 4 bases, with 4 bases between. The CDR3 runs 12 residues.

The CDR3 DNA is TGTGCCAGCAGTAGCGACAGGGGCTACGGCTACACCTTC. It translates to CASSSDRGYGYTF. The chain carries TRBV28 and TRBJ1-2; 8 bases match TRBD1. There are 13 residues in the CDR3. V lost 5 bases and J lost 8; bases outside the gene matches: 7. From germline, CDR1 is MDHEN and CDR2 SYDVKM.

The genes are TRBV5-6 and TRBJ1-4; 8 positions agree with TRBD1. This CDR3 has 14 amino acids. Germline V gene data show CDR1 as SGHDT and CDR2 as YYEEEE. With V trimmed by 2 bases and J by 7 bases, 4 bases remained unmatched. The CDR3 sequence: CASSFQGALEKLFF. As DNA, the CDR3 is TGTGCCAGCAGCTTCCAGGGGGCGCTTGAAAAACTGTTTTTT. Complete variable domain (other parts from reference TRBV5-6 and TRBJ1-4): DAGVTQSPTHLIKTRGQQVTLRCSPKSGHDTVSWYQQALGQGPQFIFQYYEEEERQRGNFPDRFSGHQFPNYSSELNVNALLLGDSALYLCASSFQGALEKLFFGSGTQLSVL.

CDR3 in amino acids: CASSVTRASGNTIYF. CDR3 in DNA: TGTGCCAGCAGTGTAACTAGAGCCTCTGGAAACACCATATATTTT. J is TRBJ1-3 and V is TRBV2; D not resolved. Trimming shortened V by 4 bases and J by 0 bases, and 10 bases separated the two germline ends. This CDR3 has 15 amino acids. Germline assignment: CDR1 SNHLY and CDR2 FYNNEI.

A single count supports this clone. The chain is built from TRBV5-8 and TRBJ2-2, with TRBD2 matching 12 bases. From germline, CDR1 is SGHTS and CDR2 YDEGEE. CDR3 length: 20 residues. Trimming removed 4 bases from V and 6 bases from J; junction bases left unmatched: 19. In DNA form, the CDR3 reads TGTGCCAGCAGCGGGGCCCAGACTAGCGGGGGCCGCGGTACCTCCGGGGAGCTGTTTTTT. Translating gives CASSGAQTSGGRGTSGELFF.

The CDR3 nucleotides read TGTGCCAGCAGCCCCGGACGGACCAACACTGAAGCTTTCTTT. It yields the protein CASSPGRTNTEAFF. The chain carries TRBV3-1 (or the pseudogene TRBV3-2) and TRBJ1-1; no clear D gene. V was trimmed by 4 bases and J by 2 bases, leaving 11 bases between them. Germline CDR1 LGHDT, CDR2 YNNKEL (reference sequence). CDR3 length: 14 amino acids.

The chain is built from TRBV30 and TRBJ2-1; 9 bases align to TRBD2. V dropped 6 bases and J dropped 8; count of bases not matched to a gene: 5. From germline, CDR1 is GTSNPN and CDR2 SVGIG (reference sequence). The CDR3 sequence is 12 residues long. The CDR3 reads CACSGSMDEQFF. The CDR3 bases are TGTGCCTGTAGCGGGAGTATGGATGAGCAGTTCTTC.

This clone was seen once. The rearrangement links TRBV6-5 to TRBJ1-1; D may be TRBD1 (6 bases). The germline gives CDR1 MNHEY, CDR2 SVGAGI. The germline V and J ends were trimmed by 2 bases and 8 bases, with 18 bases remaining between them. The CDR3 totals 15 residues. The CDR3 bases are TGTGCCAGCAGTTACACCCGGGGGGGGGCAGAGGAAGCTTTCTTT. This codes for CASSYTRGGAEEAFF.

About this clone: The germline gene is not matched at one end of the junction; a read error may be the cause. V is TRBV7-2 and J is TRBJ1-1; D remains unclear. The CDR3 consists of 12 residues. Germline loops: CDR1 SGHTA, CDR2 FQGNSA. For the CDR3, the DNA is TGTGCCAGCAGCTTTCAGACTTCGGACGGTGGTTTT. This sequence encodes CASSFQTSDGGF.

The genes are TRBV19 and TRBJ1-2, with TRBD1 matching 7 bases. Germline V gene lookup returns CDR1 LNHDA and CDR2 SQIVND (reference sequence). V lost 5 bases to trimming and J lost 3 bases; unmatched junction nucleotides: 6. The CDR3 contains 14 residues. The CDR3 coding sequence is TGTGCCAGTAGTCACAATACAGGGGACTATGGCTACACCTTC. This sequence encodes CASSHNTGDYGYTF.

This chain uses TRBV11-3 with TRBJ1-4; 8 nucleotides line up with TRBD1. The V gene end was trimmed by 0 bases and the J gene end by 5 bases; junction bases not matched to a gene: 5. This CDR3 is built from 16 residues. Germline CDR1 is SGHNT and CDR2 is YENEEA. CDR3 protein: CASSLELDRVNEKLFF. The CDR3, as DNA: TGTGCCAGCAGCTTAGAGTTGGACAGGGTAAATGAAAAACTGTTTTTT.

The CDR3 spells CASSGQGAREQYF. CDR3 DNA sequence: TGTGCCAGCAGTGGACAGGGGGCGCGTGAGCAGTACTTC. J is TRBJ2-7 and V is TRBV28; 11 bases line up with TRBD1. Germline CDR1 MDHEN, CDR2 SYDVKM. The J segment lost 7 bases and the V segment lost 5 bases, leaving 4 bases of the junction unmatched. This CDR3 contains 13 residues.

This chain joins TRBV18 and TRBJ1-2; the D gene is possibly TRBD1 (5 bases). V lost 6 bases and J 2 bases, leaving 13 bases between the germline ends. The CDR3 sequence is 14 residues long. Germline CDR1 KGHSH, CDR2 LQKENI. CDR3 in DNA: TGTGCCAGCTCTACGGGGGGGGTGAACTATGGCTACACCTTC. The encoded protein is CASSTGGVNYGYTF.

This sequence joins TRBV19 and TRBJ1-1, with D maybe TRBD1 (6 bases). The CDR3 is 15 amino acids. Trimming took 5 bases from V and 2 from J, leaving 15 bases between them. Per germline, CDR1 LNHDA and CDR2 SQIVND (reference sequence). The CDR3 bases are TGTGCCAGTAGTGGCGGGACACCGAGAAACACTGAAGCTTTCTTT. Translating it yields CASSGGTPRNTEAFF.

The rearrangement links TRBV27 to TRBJ2-3, with a weak D call TRBD1 (6 bases). Germline V lookup: CDR1 MNHEY, CDR2 SMNVEV (reference sequence). The ends were cut back, 6 bases at V and 2 bases at J, with 12 bases in the middle. This CDR3 has 14 residues. CDR3 bases: TGTGCCAGCAGCCTCGGACAGATCACAGATACGCAGTATTTT. It is translated as CASSLGQITDTQYF.